The source of this T cell receptor (beta chain) is a study of CD8 T cells in ankylosing spondylitis. Study results and limitations: A TCR beta motif of eight highly homologous variants appeared characteristic of ankylosing spondylitis blood. Prior literature has documented some motif variants in synovial fluid and blood from reactive arthritis. Reports say disease-linked clones showed up significantly more in matched ankylosing spondylitis synovial fluid. CD8+ disease-linked clones were present at relatively low frequencies in blood.

V was trimmed by 4 bases and J by 3 bases, leaving 13 bases between them. The CDR3 totals 14 residues. The germline gives CDR1 MNHEY, CDR2 SVGEGT. For TCR beta, libraries came from quantitative 5'-RACE with molecular barcodes. TCRdb redid the calling of the 5' RACE reads with MiXCR, one entry per CDR3 protein. The sample carries about 450,000 distinct CDR3 sequences, roughly a quarter recorded once. As to this clonotype: Its specificity is not known.

The TCR was taken from a male donor with ankylosing spondylitis. This chain uses TRBV6-2 or TRBV6-3 with TRBJ2-7, with unresolved D. The sequenced material came from blood, either unsorted or a sorted T cell fraction (not recorded which). The CDR3 is CASSSSLKYYEQYV. The CDR3 DNA is TGTGCCAGCAGTTCCTCCCTCAAGTACTACGAGCAGTACGTC.